The 20 T cell receptor beta chains below come from one sample, sequenced in a study of sequential checkpoint blockade in melanoma. The repertoire was sequenced with immunoSEQ multiplex PCR; TCRdb's copy has only in-frame clones and lacks some. Among 25,000 to 30,000 clones listed, approximately 86% were seen once. Treatment indicated: randomized to nivolumab then ipilimumab (arm A) or the reverse (arm B). Sequenced material: CD8+ T cells sorted from blood (inferred from file names), taken from a patient given nivolumab and ipilimumab in sequence. All receptors derive from a human donor with melanoma.

This clone was seen just once. The J gene is TRBJ2-5, the V gene TRBV7-9; D not certain. Trimming removed 0 bases from V and 5 bases from J, with 13 bases in between. Germline V gene lookup returns CDR1 SEHNR and CDR2 FQNEAQ (reference sequence). The CDR3 is made up of 15 amino acids. CDR3 protein: CASSLAPYLEETQYF. CDR3 DNA sequence: TGTGCCAGCAGCTTAGCCCCCTACTTAGAGGAGACCCAGTACTTC.

This chain joins TRBV28 and TRBJ2-7; 7 positions agree with TRBD2. CDR1 and CDR2 (germline): MDHEN, SYDVKM. This CDR3 spans 12 amino acids. The ends lost 6 bases at V and 5 bases at J; junction bases unmatched: 4. CDR3 DNA: TGTGCCAGCAGCCTCGGGGGGAACGAGCAGTACTTC. It codes for CASSLGGNEQYF.

The rearrangement joins TRBV6-5 to TRBJ1-1, with 8 bases identical to TRBD1. The CDR3 is 14 residues long. CDR1 MNHEY and CDR2 SVGAGI come from the germline V gene. The J segment lost 4 bases and the V segment lost 6 bases, leaving 7 bases of the junction unmatched. The CDR3 loop is CASSTGQGLTEAFF. CDR3 coding DNA: TGTGCCAGCAGCACCGGACAGGGACTCACTGAAGCTTTCTTT.

Only one count was recorded for this clone. This chain uses TRBV5-6 with TRBJ2-7, with 8 bases lining up with TRBD1. Unmatched junction bases numbered 4, after V lost 2 bases and J lost 3 bases. Germline loops: CDR1 SGHDT, CDR2 YYEEEE. The CDR3 runs to 14 residues. CDR3 residues: CASSFGQGHYEQYF. CDR3 coding DNA: TGTGCCAGCAGCTTCGGACAGGGACACTACGAGCAGTACTTC.

With regard to this clone: The sample carries other DNA sequences with the same CDR3. This chain joins TRBV28 and TRBJ1-2; TRBD1 matches 7 bases. V lost 9 bases and J lost 1; bases outside the gene matches: 11. Germline-derived CDR1 and CDR2 are MDHEN and SYDVKM. This CDR3 has 15 amino acids. CDR3 coding DNA: TGTGCCAGTAGTACCTGGGACAGCAGTAACTATGGCTACACCTTC. Translation gives CASSTWDSSNYGYTF.

The rearrangement uses TRBV11-2 and TRBJ2-2, with D uncertain. There are 15 residues in the CDR3. V was cut by 5 bases and J by 3 bases, with 13 bases left in between. Germline CDR1 is SGHAT and CDR2 is FQNNGV. The CDR3: CASSLRVADTGELFF. The DNA of the CDR3 is TGTGCCAGCAGCCTCCGGGTAGCAGACACCGGGGAGCTGTTTTTT.

The rearrangement links TRBV7-9 to TRBJ2-5; 7 nucleotides line up with TRBD1. J was trimmed by 4 bases and V by 8 bases; bases with no gene match: 7. Germline assignment: CDR1 SEHNR and CDR2 FQNEAQ (reference sequence). CDR3 size: 13 residues. DNA of the CDR3: TGTGCCAGCCGAGCGACAGGGTTAGAGACCCAGTACTTC. This translates into CASRATGLETQYF.

The J gene is TRBJ2-1, the V gene TRBV27, with D maybe TRBD1 (6 bases). The V end lost 3 bases, the J end lost 4 bases, and 10 bases lay between the germline ends. Germline V lookup: CDR1 MNHEY, CDR2 SMNVEV (reference sequence). CDR3 size: 14 residues. The CDR3 spells CASSLGQGYNEQFF. For the CDR3, the DNA is TGTGCCAGCAGTTTGGGCCAGGGGTACAATGAGCAGTTCTTC.

V usage is TRBV9 and J usage is TRBJ1-5, with D unclear. The V gene lost 0 bases and the J gene lost 7 bases, with 11 bases spanning the gap. Germline assignment: CDR1 SGDLS and CDR2 YYNGEE. The CDR3 covers 14 residues. The CDR3 sequence is CASSVGGMGQPQHF. The CDR3 nucleotides are TGTGCCAGCAGCGTAGGAGGGATGGGACAGCCCCAGCATTTT.

The gene calls are TRBV5-4 and TRBJ2-7; D remains unclear. The CDR3 is 14 residues long. Trimming removed 4 bases at V and 2 bases at J, with 13 bases between. From germline, CDR1 is SGHNT and CDR2 YYREEE (reference sequence). This CDR3 is CASSAGHTTYEQYF. CDR3 coding DNA: TGTGCCAGCAGCGCTGGTCACACTACCTACGAGCAGTACTTC. The whole variable domain, filled in from reference TRBV5-4 and TRBJ2-7, reads ETGVTQSPTHLIKTRGQQVTLRCSSQSGHNTVSWYQQALGQGPQFIFQYYREEENGRGNFPPRFSGLQFPNYSSELNVNALELDDSALYLCASSAGHTTYEQYFGPGTRLTVT.

The J gene is TRBJ2-7, the V gene TRBV7-9; the match to TRBD1 covers 9 bases. Germline assignment: CDR1 SEHNR and CDR2 FQNEAQ (reference sequence). The V and J ends lost 5 bases and 4 bases, in that order; junction bases with no gene match: 9. This CDR3 has 15 amino acids. CDR3 residues: CASSLGQGERYEQYF. CDR3 sequence (DNA): TGTGCCAGCAGCCTGGGACAGGGAGAGAGGTACGAGCAGTACTTC.

The chain is built from TRBV28 and TRBJ2-7, with a tentative D call TRBD2 (5 bases). The CDR3 runs 17 residues. The V gene lost 2 bases and the J gene lost 4 bases, with 21 bases spanning the gap. Germline V gives CDR1 MDHEN, CDR2 SYDVKM. This CDR3 is CASSLHKLLTTDYEQYF. The CDR3 nucleotides read TGTGCCAGCAGTTTACATAAGCTTCTGACTACCGATTACGAGCAGTACTTC. The full variable domain, rest sourced from reference TRBV28 and TRBJ2-7, is DVKVTQSSRYLVKRTGEKVFLECVQDMDHENMFWYRQDPGLGLRLIYFSYDVKMKEKGDIPEGYSVSREKKERFSLILESASTNQTSMYLCASSLHKLLTTDYEQYFGPGTRLTVT.

This clone was observed a single time. Germline and junction disagree at one end, which may indicate a read error. This chain uses TRBV4-3 with TRBJ2-1, with no clear D. The CDR3 extends over 12 amino acids. The germline V gene has CDR1 LGHNA and CDR2 YSLEER. Here the CDR3 DNA reads TGCGCCAGCAGCCAAGACTACGATGAGCAGTTCTTC. This encodes CASSQDYDEQFF.

The chain links TRBV4-3 to TRBJ2-7, with D tentatively TRBD1 (6 bases). CDR1 and CDR2 from the germline V gene are LGHNA and YSLEER. This CDR3 spans 16 amino acids. Trimming took off 5 bases at V and 2 bases at J, with 19 bases between the two ends. As DNA, the CDR3 is TGCGCCAGCAGCGTAGTCCCGGGACACCCAACCTACGAGCAGTACTTC. Protein sequence: CASSVVPGHPTYEQYF.

In its sample, this clone ranks as medium-sized (0.01 to 0.1%). The gene calls are TRBV9 and TRBJ2-3, with 16 bases aligning to TRBD2. Germline V gene data show CDR1 as SGDLS and CDR2 as YYNGEE. The junction had 5 bases not matched to a gene; V was cut back by 2 bases and J by 5 bases. The CDR3 contains 17 residues. Written as DNA, the CDR3 is TGTGCCAGCAGCGTGGGGACTAGCGGGAGGGCCGAAGATACGCAGTATTTT. Its translation is CASSVGTSGRAEDTQYF.

The chain has TRBV29-1 and TRBJ2-3; 9 bases map to TRBD2. Germline V lookup: CDR1 SQVTM, CDR2 ANQGSEA. V dropped 1 base and J dropped 1; count of bases not matched to a gene: 3. The CDR3 has 15 amino acids. The chain's CDR3 is CSVEGGGGGTDTQYF. DNA for the CDR3: TGCAGCGTTGAAGGGGGCGGGGGGGGCACAGATACGCAGTATTTT.

The rearrangement links TRBV7-8 to TRBJ2-1; possibly TRBD2 for D (6 bases). This CDR3 is 15 amino acids long. From germline, CDR1 is SGHVS and CDR2 FQNEAQ. V lost 4 bases to trimming and J lost 5 bases, with 15 bases between them. The DNA for the CDR3 is TGTGCCAGCAGCTCTATGGGGGGTGAGAACAATGAGCAGTTCTTC. Protein: CASSSMGGENNEQFF. Together with reference TRBV7-8 and TRBJ2-1, the CDR3 gives the full variable domain: GAGVSQSPRYKVAKRGQDVALRCDPISGHVSLFWYQQALGQGPEFLTYFQNEAQLDKSGLPSDRFFAERPEGSVSTLKIQRTQQEDSAVYLCASSSMGGENNEQFFGPGTRLTVL.

This rearrangement joins TRBV7-9 to TRBJ1-2; D gene ambiguous. The V gene's germline CDR1 is SEHNR and CDR2 FQNEAQ (reference sequence). The CDR3 sequence is 15 residues long. The ends were cut back, 4 bases at V and 4 bases at J, with 16 bases in the middle. This CDR3 is CASSSGTDIVYGYTF. CDR3 bases: TGTGCCAGCAGCTCGGGTACCGATATTGTCTATGGCTACACCTTC.

The chain links TRBV25-1 to TRBJ1-3; 7 nucleotides line up with TRBD1. CDR1 MGHDK and CDR2 SYGVNS come from the germline V gene. This CDR3 comprises 15 residues. J was trimmed by 0 bases and V by 6 bases; bases with no gene match: 5. The DNA of the CDR3 is TGTGCCAGCAGCTCCCGGACAGGCTCTGGAAACACCATATATTTT. This translates into CASSSRTGSGNTIYF.

The chain links TRBV9 to TRBJ2-3; TRBD2 might be the D (6 bases). In germline, CDR1 is SGDLS, CDR2 YYNGEE. V lost 0 bases and J lost 2, with 7 bases in between. The CDR3 sequence is 14 residues long. CDR3 sequence: CASSVAGATDTQYF. CDR3 nucleotides: TGTGCCAGCAGCGTAGCGGGAGCCACAGATACGCAGTATTTT.